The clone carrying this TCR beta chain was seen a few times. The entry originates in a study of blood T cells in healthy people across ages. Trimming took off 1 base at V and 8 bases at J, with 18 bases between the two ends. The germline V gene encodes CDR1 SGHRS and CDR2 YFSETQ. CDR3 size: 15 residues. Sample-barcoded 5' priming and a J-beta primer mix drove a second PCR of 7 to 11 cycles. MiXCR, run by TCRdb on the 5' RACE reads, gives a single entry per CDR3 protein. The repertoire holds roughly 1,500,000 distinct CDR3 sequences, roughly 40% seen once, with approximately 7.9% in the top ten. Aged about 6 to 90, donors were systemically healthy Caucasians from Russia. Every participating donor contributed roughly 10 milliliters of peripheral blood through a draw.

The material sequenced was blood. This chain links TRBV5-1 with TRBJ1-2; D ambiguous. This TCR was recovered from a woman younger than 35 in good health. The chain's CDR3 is CASSLYAENPGGYTF. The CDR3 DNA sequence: TGCGCCAGCAGCTTGTACGCGGAAAACCCTGGAGGCTACACCTTC. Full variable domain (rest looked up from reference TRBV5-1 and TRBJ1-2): KAGVTQTPRYLIKTRGQQVTLSCSPISGHRSVSWYQQTPGQGLQFLFEYFSETQRNKGNFPGRFSGRQFSNSRSEMNVSTLELGDSALYLCASSLYAENPGGYTFGSGTRLTVV.